A single sample is the source of the 32 T cell receptor beta chains below, sequenced in a study of early stage breast cancer tumors. Generated by immunoSEQ multiplex PCR, the TCRdb table keeps only in-frame clones and is missing some. The table lists 45,000 to 60,000 clones, around nine tenths of them singletons. The source material was blood. These receptors originate from a person between 70 and 80 years old with breast cancer.

The chain is built from TRBV19 and TRBJ1-2; no clear D. The germline V gene encodes CDR1 LNHDA and CDR2 SQIVND (reference sequence). This CDR3 region has 12 residues. Trimming took 0 bases from V and 10 from J, leaving 9 bases between them. CDR3 DNA sequence: TGTGCCAGTAGTATAGAGGCCAGGAACTACACCTTC. Translating gives CASSIEARNYTF.

The gene calls are TRBV19 and TRBJ1-1; 8 bases fit TRBD1. The CDR3 is made up of 15 amino acids. In germline, CDR1 is LNHDA, CDR2 SQIVND (reference sequence). The V and J ends lost 7 bases and 1 base, in that order; junction bases with no gene match: 8. CDR3 region: CASTQYGTGNTEAFF. CDR3 nucleotides: TGTGCCAGTACCCAGTACGGGACAGGGAACACTGAAGCTTTCTTT.

The chain links TRBV25-1 to TRBJ1-4; maybe TRBD1 (6 bases). The V gene lost 2 bases and the J gene lost 7 bases, with 14 bases spanning the gap. The V gene's germline CDR1 is MGHDK and CDR2 SYGVNS. CDR3 length: 15 residues. The DNA of the CDR3 is TGTGCCAGCAGTGAACCCCGTGGGACATCTGAAAAACTGTTTTTT. Protein sequence: CASSEPRGTSEKLFF.

The V and J genes are TRBV18 and TRBJ2-1; D perhaps matches TRBD2 (6 bases). Germline-derived CDR1 and CDR2 are KGHSH and LQKENI. The ends were cut back, 0 bases at V and 6 bases at J, with 15 bases in the middle. CDR3 length equals 16 residues. DNA for the CDR3: TGTGCCAGCTCACCACCGGCGGGACTTGTCGCCAATGAGCAGTTCTTC. This encodes CASSPPAGLVANEQFF.

The genes are TRBV7-3 and TRBJ2-2, with D maybe TRBD2 (5 bases). V lost 3 bases to trimming and J lost 3 bases, with 8 bases between them. CDR1 and CDR2 (germline): SGHTA, FQGTGA. The CDR3 has 14 residues. The CDR3 DNA sequence: TGTGCCAGCAGCTTTGTGGGAGACACCGGGGAGCTGTTTTTT. Its protein product is CASSFVGDTGELFF.

This chain links TRBV6-1 with TRBJ2-2; D not certain. The V gene lost 4 bases and the J gene lost 3 bases, with 9 bases spanning the gap. Per germline, CDR1 MNHNS and CDR2 SASEGT. The CDR3 contains 14 residues. CDR3 coding DNA: TGTGCCAGCAGTGGGCAGGTCTACACCGGGGAGCTGTTTTTT. Protein: CASSGQVYTGELFF.

This clone was seen once. The chain carries TRBV5-1 and TRBJ2-1; 7 positions agree with TRBD2. With V trimmed by 1 base and J by 0 bases, 1 base remained unmatched. From germline, CDR1 is SGHRS and CDR2 YFSETQ. CDR3 size: 15 residues. CDR3 sequence (DNA): TGCGCCAGCAGCTTGTGGGGGGGCTCCTACAATGAGCAGTTCTTC. It yields the protein CASSLWGGSYNEQFF.

This rearrangement joins TRBV6-5 to TRBJ2-7, with D hard to call. The CDR3 is 13 amino acids. Germline lookup yields CDR1 MNHEY and CDR2 SVGAGI. The V end lost 0 bases, the J end lost 1 base, and 4 bases lay between the germline ends. CDR3: CASSYSQSYEQYF. As DNA, the CDR3 is TGTGCCAGCAGTTACTCACAGTCCTACGAGCAGTACTTC.

CDR3 sequence (DNA): TGCGCCAGCAGCTTGGGGGGGACAGGGGCCGAGCAGTACTTC. Its translation: CASSLGGTGAEQYF. The chain is built from TRBV5-1 and TRBJ2-7, with 10 bases lining up with TRBD1. V lost 0 bases to trimming and J lost 6 bases; unmatched junction nucleotides: 3. Germline V gene sequence: CDR1 SGHRS, CDR2 YFSETQ. The CDR3 spans 14 residues.

V usage is TRBV2 and J usage is TRBJ2-2; TRBD2 matches at 7 bases. Trimming took 8 bases from V and 6 from J; bases not matched to a gene: 3. The germline gives CDR1 SNHLY, CDR2 FYNNEI. The CDR3 runs to 12 residues. In DNA form, the CDR3 reads TGTGCCAGCCGTGCGGGGGCCGGGGAGCTGTTTTTT. This encodes CASRAGAGELFF.

The chain links TRBV7-2 to TRBJ1-5; no firm D call. CDR1 and CDR2 from the germline V gene are SGHTA and FQGNSA. The CDR3 consists of 15 residues. V lost 2 bases to trimming and J lost 7 bases, with 15 bases between them. The CDR3 region is CASSLMVQPVQPQHF. The DNA of the CDR3 is TGTGCCAGCAGCTTAATGGTCCAACCGGTCCAGCCCCAGCATTTT.

The J gene is TRBJ2-7, the V gene TRBV5-6; D may be TRBD1 (6 bases). Trimming removed 5 bases at V and 4 bases at J, with 19 bases between. CDR1 and CDR2 (germline): SGHDT, YYEEEE. This CDR3 contains 15 residues. CDR3 in amino acids: CASSPYGGLGYEQYF. CDR3 DNA: TGTGCCAGCAGTCCGTATGGGGGCTTAGGATACGAGCAGTACTTC.

The V call is TRBV7-9, the J call TRBJ2-7; 10 bases fit TRBD2. V shed 5 bases and J 5 bases; nucleotides not matched to a gene: 9. Per germline, CDR1 SEHNR and CDR2 FQNEAQ (reference sequence). This CDR3 is built from 15 residues. CDR3 residues: CASSVIAGGFNEQYF. In nucleotides, the CDR3 is TGTGCCAGCAGCGTTATAGCGGGAGGTTTCAACGAGCAGTACTTC.

The chain combines TRBV29-1 with TRBJ2-3, with D unclear. V was trimmed by 1 base and J by 0 bases, leaving 11 bases between them. Germline assignment: CDR1 SQVTM and CDR2 ANQGSEA. The CDR3 runs to 15 residues. CDR3 protein: CSVEGSGDSTDTQYF. CDR3 sequence (DNA): TGCAGCGTTGAAGGCTCAGGTGATAGCACAGATACGCAGTATTTT.

The V and J genes are TRBV4-3 and TRBJ2-5; 9 nucleotides match TRBD2. The CDR3 covers 16 residues. In germline, CDR1 is LGHNA, CDR2 YSLEER. J lost 4 bases, V lost 1 base, and 7 bases had no gene match. The DNA for the CDR3 is TGCGCCAGCAGCCAAGTATGGAGCGGGGGGCCAGAGACCCAGTACTTC. Translating gives CASSQVWSGGPETQYF.

This clone was observed a single time. This chain links TRBV19 with TRBJ1-2; D may be TRBD1 (6 bases). Germline V gene data show CDR1 as LNHDA and CDR2 as SQIVND (reference sequence). V lost 7 bases and J 8 bases, leaving 26 bases between the germline ends. The CDR3 totals 16 residues. The CDR3 is CASTTSRGGLDRGYTF. The CDR3 bases are TGTGCCAGTACCACATCCCGGGGGGGTTTGGACAGAGGCTACACCTTC.

DNA for the CDR3: TGTGCCATCAGTGAGGGCCTTAATGAAAAACTGTTTTTT. Its protein product is CAISEGLNEKLFF. This chain joins TRBV10-3 and TRBJ1-4; D gene unclear. CDR3 length: 13 residues. Trimming removed 2 bases at V and 4 bases at J, with 5 bases between. CDR1 ENHRY and CDR2 SYGVKD come from the germline V gene.

The V and J genes are TRBV5-6 and TRBJ2-5; 10 bases align to TRBD2. This CDR3 has 16 residues. Germline CDR1 reads SGHDT; CDR2 reads YYEEEE. Trimming at V came to 3 bases and at J to 0 bases, leaving 5 bases not matched to a gene. The CDR3 nucleotides read TGTGCCAGCAGCTCGCTAGCGGGGGACGACCAAGAGACCCAGTACTTC. It is translated as CASSSLAGDDQETQYF.

This chain uses TRBV2 with TRBJ2-7, with D perhaps TRBD1 (5 bases). Germline values: CDR1 SNHLY, CDR2 FYNNEI. CDR3 size: 14 residues. V was shortened by 7 bases and J by 0 bases, with 13 bases between the two germline ends. The DNA of the CDR3 is TGTGCCAGCATGGAACAGGCGACCTCCTACGAGCAGTACTTC. This encodes CASMEQATSYEQYF.

The genes are TRBV4-3 and TRBJ2-3; a possible D gene is TRBD2 (6 bases). CDR1 is LGHNA and CDR2 is YSLEER in the germline V gene. The CDR3 has 14 residues. V lost 1 base and J lost 4, with 9 bases in between. In DNA form, the CDR3 reads TGCGCCAGCAGCCAAGGGGGACTTGCAGATACGCAGTATTTT. Protein sequence: CASSQGGLADTQYF.

The chain recombines TRBV29-1 with TRBJ2-1; maybe TRBD2 (7 bases). The germline V gene has CDR1 SQVTM and CDR2 ANQGSEA. The CDR3 consists of 12 residues. The germline V and J ends were trimmed by 4 bases and 8 bases, with 12 bases remaining between them. The CDR3 nucleotides are TGCAGCGTTGCTAGGGGGGGGCATGAGCAGTTCTTC. The encoded protein is CSVARGGHEQFF.

The chain carries TRBV29-1 and TRBJ1-2, with D unresolved. This CDR3 comprises 12 residues. Germline CDR1 and CDR2: SQVTM and ANQGSEA. Trimming shortened V by 7 bases and J by 3 bases, and 12 bases separated the two germline ends. DNA for the CDR3: TGCAGCGGATCTGGGCAGCACTATGGCTACACCTTC. This gives the protein CSGSGQHYGYTF.

The chain combines TRBV28 with TRBJ1-1, with D uncertain. CDR1 is MDHEN, CDR2 SYDVKM, per germline. CDR3 length: 14 amino acids. V lost 3 bases to trimming and J lost 4 bases, with 12 bases between them. CDR3 in DNA: TGTGCCAGCAGTTTTTCAGTAAGAAGCACTGAAGCTTTCTTT. This codes for CASSFSVRSTEAFF.

The rearrangement uses TRBV28 and TRBJ2-7, with TRBD1 matching 8 bases. The CDR3 runs 15 residues. Germline values: CDR1 MDHEN, CDR2 SYDVKM. V was clipped by 5 bases and J by 3 bases; unmatched bases: 9. CDR3 coding DNA: TGTGCCAGCAGTCCGCATCGGACAGGGTACTACGAGCAGTACTTC. It codes for CASSPHRTGYYEQYF.

As DNA, the CDR3 is TGTGCCTGGAGGTCCTTACTTGAAGCGGGCGGCACAGATACGCAGTATTTT. Its translation: CAWRSLLEAGGTDTQYF. The V call is TRBV30, the J call TRBJ2-3, with D perhaps TRBD2 (6 bases). Per germline, CDR1 GTSNPN and CDR2 SVGIG (reference sequence). V was trimmed by 3 bases and J by 1 base, leaving 20 bases between them. The CDR3 totals 17 residues.

The rearrangement links TRBV15 to TRBJ2-2; no reliable D call. Trimming took off 3 bases at V and 9 bases at J, with 8 bases between the two ends. The CDR3 runs to 12 residues. Germline CDR1 reads LNHNV; CDR2 reads YYDKDF (reference sequence). CDR3 nucleotide sequence: TGTGCCACCAGCAGGACATTCCGGGAGCTGTTTTTT. It encodes CATSRTFRELFF.

J is TRBJ2-1 and V is TRBV9, with TRBD2 matching over 11 bases. V lost 0 bases, J lost 9 bases, and 8 bases stayed unmatched. In germline, CDR1 is SGDLS, CDR2 YYNGEE. The CDR3 sequence is 16 residues long. Here the CDR3 DNA reads TGTGCCAGCAGCGTAGCTAGCCTAGCGGGGGGACGTGAGCAGTTCTTC. It yields the protein CASSVASLAGGREQFF.

CDR3 in DNA: TGTGCCAGCAGCTCACCCTACCCGACTAGCGGGATGATGAATGAGCAGTTCTTC. This codes for CASSSPYPTSGMMNEQFF. This chain joins TRBV7-9 and TRBJ2-1; 11 nucleotides align to TRBD2. This CDR3 has 18 amino acids. Germline CDR1 reads SEHNR; CDR2 reads FQNEAQ (reference sequence). Trimming took 4 bases from V and 7 from J; bases not matched to a gene: 15.

V usage is TRBV4-1 and J usage is TRBJ2-4; D remains ambiguous. V was shortened by 0 bases and J by 9 bases, with 6 bases between the two germline ends. From germline, CDR1 is MGHRA and CDR2 YSYEKL. The CDR3 totals 12 residues. Here the CDR3 DNA reads TGCGCCAGCAGCCAAGATCTATTCATTCAGTACTTC. Amino acids: CASSQDLFIQYF.

V is TRBV11-3 and J is TRBJ2-1; TRBD2 matches 10 bases. The CDR3 length is 14 residues. Germline V CDR1 and CDR2: SGHNT, YENEEA. Trimming removed 5 bases from V and 10 bases from J; junction bases left unmatched: 8. The CDR3 DNA reads as TGTGCCAGCAGCCGGAGGACTAGCGGCGTAGAGCAGTTCTTC. This gives the protein CASSRRTSGVEQFF.

The genes are TRBV6-6 and TRBJ2-1; TRBD2 aligns across 14 bases. V gave up 8 bases and J gave up 6 bases; unmatched junction bases: 3. This CDR3 is 14 amino acids long. In germline, CDR1 is MNHNY, CDR2 SVGAGI (reference sequence). The CDR3 DNA is TGTGCCAGCTGGACTAGCGGGAGGTTCAATGAGCAGTTCTTC. Protein: CASWTSGRFNEQFF.

The V gene is TRBV5-3, the J gene TRBJ2-2; 7 bases are a match to TRBD2. TRBV5-3 is identified as an open reading frame with a role that is uncertain. The CDR3 is made up of 14 amino acids. V lost 6 bases to trimming and J lost 8 bases; unmatched junction nucleotides: 10. As DNA, the CDR3 is TGTGCCAGAATAGGGCGGGAGATAGGAGGGGAGCTGTTTTTT. It specifies CARIGREIGGELFF.